Following are 27 T cell receptor beta chains from one sample sequenced in a study of blood T cell repertoires in COVID-19. Clones were read by immunoSEQ multiplex PCR, and TCRdb kept only the in-frame ones, dropping some. The sample shows about 330,000 clones, around 90% of them seen only once. The sequenced sample consisted of peripheral blood. These receptor sequences come from a man aged 25 to 40 with COVID-19, enrolled during active disease.

This clone was observed once. J is TRBJ1-2 and V is TRBV2, with 7 bases aligning to TRBD1. The germline V gene has CDR1 SNHLY and CDR2 FYNNEI. The CDR3 runs to 12 residues. Losses at the gene ends were 6 bases for V and 6 bases for J; bases not matched to a gene: 4. CDR3 nucleotides: TGTGCCAGCAGCCGACAGGGAAATGGCTACACCTTC. Protein: CASSRQGNGYTF.

This rearrangement joins TRBV6-5 to TRBJ2-1; the match to TRBD1 covers 11 bases. The trim removed 7 bases at V and 9 bases at J, leaving 11 bases unmatched. Germline CDR1 reads MNHEY; CDR2 reads SVGAGI. This CDR3 has 15 residues. The CDR3 coding sequence is TGTGCCAGCATTCCGGGACAGGGGGTAATTGGTGAGCAGTTCTTC. It codes for CASIPGQGVIGEQFF.

The chain employs TRBV4-3 and TRBJ2-7, with TRBD2 matching over 8 bases. The CDR3 totals 16 residues. The germline gives CDR1 LGHNA, CDR2 YSLEER. Losses at the gene ends were 1 base for V and 2 bases for J; bases not matched to a gene: 7. Here the CDR3 reads CASSQASGGIPYEQYF. The CDR3, as DNA: TGCGCCAGCAGCCAAGCGAGCGGGGGAATACCCTACGAGCAGTACTTC.

The chain combines TRBV9 with TRBJ2-7; TRBD1 aligns across 7 bases. This CDR3 is 16 amino acids long. J lost 0 bases, V lost 2 bases, and 8 bases had no gene match. Germline CDR1 SGDLS, CDR2 YYNGEE. CDR3 coding DNA: TGTGCCAGCAGCGTCCTAGGGGGCGGCATCTCCTACGAGCAGTACTTC. This gives the protein CASSVLGGGISYEQYF.

V is TRBV6-5 and J is TRBJ2-5; D remains unclear. The CDR3 contains 16 residues. The germline V gene encodes CDR1 MNHEY and CDR2 SVGAGI. Trimming took 2 bases from V and 3 from J, leaving 16 bases between them. The CDR3 sequence is CASSYAGVGGKETQYF. The CDR3 nucleotides are TGTGCCAGCAGTTACGCTGGCGTCGGCGGTAAAGAGACCCAGTACTTC.

The V call is TRBV29-1, the J call TRBJ2-1, with D maybe TRBD2 (6 bases). The V and J ends lost 1 base and 9 bases respectively, with 16 bases between them. In germline, CDR1 is SQVTM, CDR2 ANQGSEA. There are 14 residues in the CDR3. CDR3: CSVEGPTSHSEQFF. CDR3 nucleotide sequence: TGCAGCGTTGAAGGCCCGACTAGTCACAGTGAGCAGTTCTTC.

The chain carries TRBV11-1 and TRBJ2-7; TRBD2 might be the D (5 bases). This CDR3 contains 11 residues. Trimming shortened V by 6 bases and J by 3 bases, and 6 bases separated the two germline ends. Germline V CDR1 and CDR2: SGHAT, FQDESV (reference sequence). The CDR3 loop is CASRRDYEQYF. The DNA for the CDR3 is TGTGCCAGCAGGAGGGACTACGAGCAGTACTTC.

This chain links TRBV12-3 or TRBV12-4 with TRBJ2-6; TRBD1 is a possible D gene (5 bases). This CDR3 has 11 residues. The V end lost 6 bases, the J end lost 9 bases, and 6 bases lay between the germline ends. This chain's CDR3 is CASSRDNVLTF. CDR3 DNA sequence: TGTGCCAGCAGCAGGGACAACGTCCTGACTTTC.

Only one count was recorded for this clone. The chain links TRBV27 to TRBJ1-2; unclear D gene. The CDR3 loop spans 12 amino acids. Trimming cost V 5 bases and J 5 bases, with 9 bases left between them. The germline V gene has CDR1 MNHEY and CDR2 SMNVEV (reference sequence). This CDR3 reads CASSRDDYGYTF. The CDR3 nucleotides read TGTGCCAGCAGTCGCGATGATTATGGCTACACCTTC.

The rearrangement joins TRBV28 to TRBJ1-5; 9 bases map to TRBD1. Per the germline V gene, CDR1 is MDHEN and CDR2 is SYDVKM. V trimming: 3 bases; J trimming: 4 bases; junction bases outside the gene matches: 10. This CDR3 has 17 amino acids. The CDR3 sequence: CASSLEGQGVWNQPQHF. DNA of the CDR3: TGTGCCAGCAGTTTGGAGGGACAGGGAGTATGGAATCAGCCCCAGCATTTT.

The chain links TRBV29-1 to TRBJ2-1, with 7 bases aligning to TRBD2. Germline-derived CDR1 and CDR2 are SQVTM and ANQGSEA. This CDR3 has 15 residues. Losses at the gene ends were 7 bases for V and 6 bases for J; bases not matched to a gene: 15. The CDR3 DNA reads as TGCAGCGCCACCAAAGACCCGGGAGGAGTCAATGAGCAGTTCTTC. Translated: CSATKDPGGVNEQFF.

This chain links TRBV12-5 with TRBJ2-3, with TRBD2 identical over 12 bases. The germline gives CDR1 LGHNT, CDR2 FRNRAP. V was clipped by 3 bases and J by 0 bases; unmatched bases: 10. The CDR3 totals 19 residues. CDR3 protein: CASGFRRGLAGYSTDTQYF. The CDR3 region has the DNA TGTGCTAGTGGTTTCCGACGCGGACTAGCGGGGTATAGCACAGATACGCAGTATTTT.

The V call is TRBV7-3, the J call TRBJ1-2, with a weak D call TRBD1 (5 bases). The germline V and J ends were trimmed by 0 bases and 2 bases, with 7 bases remaining between them. Germline V lookup: CDR1 SGHTA, CDR2 FQGTGA. CDR3 length: 14 residues. The CDR3 reads CASSLTPGNYGYTF. The CDR3 DNA reads as TGTGCCAGCAGCTTAACTCCAGGGAACTATGGCTACACCTTC.

The count of this clone is one. CDR3 coding DNA: TGTGCCAGCAGTTCAACAGGGGGGAAGACCCAGTACTTC. Its protein product is CASSSTGGKTQYF. V gene TRBV12-3 or TRBV12-4 combines with J gene TRBJ2-5, with TRBD1 matching 8 bases. The trim removed 4 bases at V and 6 bases at J, leaving 4 bases unmatched. This CDR3 has 13 amino acids.

This clone showed up just a few times. The gene calls are TRBV19 and TRBJ2-2; 7 bases fit TRBD1. Germline-derived CDR1 and CDR2 are LNHDA and SQIVND (reference sequence). The CDR3 runs to 17 residues. The junction had 9 bases not matched to a gene; V was cut back by 3 bases and J by 2 bases. CDR3 bases: TGTGCCAGTAGTATTCGAGGGGGCGGCTTCAACACCGGGGAGCTGTTTTTT. Residues: CASSIRGGGFNTGELFF.

This rearrangement joins TRBV9 to TRBJ2-1, with D possibly being TRBD1 (5 bases). Germline CDR1 is SGDLS and CDR2 is YYNGEE. The ends were cut back, 0 bases at V and 3 bases at J, with 16 bases in the middle. CDR3 length: 17 residues. The CDR3 DNA reads as TGTGCCAGCAGCGTAGGGCAGGGCATTAAAAACTACAATGAGCAGTTCTTC. Protein product: CASSVGQGIKNYNEQFF.

In nucleotides, the CDR3 is TGTGCCAGCAGTTTTTCGGCAGCGGGAGGGTCCTACGAGCAGTACTTC. This encodes CASSFSAAGGSYEQYF. The rearrangement links TRBV28 to TRBJ2-7; 10 bases are shared with TRBD2. The germline V gene encodes CDR1 MDHEN and CDR2 SYDVKM. J gave up 1 base and V 3 bases, and 6 bases lay outside the gene matches. The CDR3 length is 16 residues.

The V and J genes are TRBV27 and TRBJ2-7; 9 bases align to TRBD1. After removal of 2 bases from V and 1 base from J, the junction contained 9 bases not matched to a gene. Germline CDR1 and CDR2: MNHEY and SMNVEV (reference sequence). CDR3 size: 17 residues. CDR3 in amino acids: CASSLRFSGTGSYEQYF. The CDR3 DNA reads as TGTGCCAGCAGTTTACGTTTCTCCGGGACAGGGTCCTACGAGCAGTACTTC.

V and J are TRBV4-3 and TRBJ1-1; D is perhaps TRBD1 (5 bases). Germline V gene sequence: CDR1 LGHNA, CDR2 YSLEER. The CDR3 has 16 amino acids. Trimming removed 2 bases from V and 0 bases from J, with 13 bases in between. The CDR3 sequence: CASSQTRQSMNTEAFF. The CDR3, as DNA: TGCGCCAGCAGCCAAACCCGACAGAGCATGAACACTGAAGCTTTCTTT.

V gene TRBV20-1 combines with J gene TRBJ1-5, with D perhaps matching TRBD1 (5 bases). The V gene lost 3 bases and the J gene lost 4 bases, with 16 bases spanning the gap. Germline values: CDR1 DFQATT, CDR2 SNEGSKA (reference sequence). The CDR3 consists of 15 residues. Here the CDR3 reads CSASEAGLSNQPQHF. The CDR3 DNA reads as TGCAGTGCTAGTGAAGCAGGGTTATCAAATCAGCCCCAGCATTTT.

This clone showed up just once. The chain uses TRBV14 and TRBJ2-5; 8 bases fit TRBD2. V lost 4 bases and J lost 5; bases outside the gene matches: 9. Per the germline V gene, CDR1 is SGHDN and CDR2 is FVKESK. The CDR3 runs to 15 residues. The CDR3: CASSPGLASRETQYF. Here the CDR3 DNA reads TGTGCCAGCAGCCCTGGACTAGCCTCAAGGGAGACCCAGTACTTC.

The chain employs TRBV11-2 and TRBJ1-2; D might be TRBD1 (6 bases). The germline V gene encodes CDR1 SGHAT and CDR2 FQNNGV. Trimming removed 5 bases from V and 7 bases from J, with 17 bases in between. This CDR3 region has 14 residues. The CDR3 nucleotides read TGTGCCAGCAGCCCCCGGGCCAAAGGGGGTGGCTACACCTTC. Protein sequence: CASSPRAKGGGYTF.

This clone was detected only a few times. V is TRBV28 and J is TRBJ1-5; weak D call: TRBD1 (6 bases). From germline, CDR1 is MDHEN and CDR2 SYDVKM. This CDR3 has 17 residues. V gave up 3 bases and J gave up 6 bases, with 21 bases separating them. CDR3 in amino acids: CASSLGFVGGAVQPQHF. CDR3 sequence (DNA): TGTGCCAGCAGTTTGGGGTTTGTAGGGGGGGCGGTTCAGCCCCAGCATTTT.

The chain employs TRBV7-8 and TRBJ1-1; D might be TRBD1 (6 bases). Trimming took 5 bases from V and 8 from J, leaving 12 bases between them. Per the germline V gene, CDR1 is SGHVS and CDR2 is FQNEAQ. This CDR3 has 12 residues. The CDR3 region is CASSHPQGEAFF. CDR3 bases: TGTGCCAGCAGCCACCCGCAGGGGGAAGCTTTCTTT.

This clone has a handful of counts. The chain carries TRBV9 and TRBJ2-7; tentative D call: TRBD2 (6 bases). V gave up 3 bases and J gave up 6 bases, with 16 bases separating them. This CDR3 has 14 amino acids. Germline CDR1 is SGDLS and CDR2 is YYNGEE. The CDR3 region is CASSGLSGVGEQYF. The CDR3 nucleotides read TGTGCCAGCAGCGGGTTATCGGGAGTAGGCGAGCAGTACTTC.

CDR3 amino acids: CASSPTGFLGGNTIYF. The CDR3 coding sequence is TGTGCCAGCAGTCCAACAGGGTTTCTCGGCGGAAACACCATATATTTT. The rearrangement uses TRBV27 and TRBJ1-3, with TRBD1 as a possible D gene (6 bases). This CDR3 is built from 16 residues. The germline V and J ends were trimmed by 5 bases and 4 bases, with 18 bases remaining between them. CDR1 and CDR2 (germline): MNHEY, SMNVEV (reference sequence).

The chain recombines TRBV7-9 with TRBJ1-1; TRBD1 matches at 7 bases. The CDR3 covers 14 residues. V shed 5 bases, J shed 3 bases, and the junction held 6 bases outside the gene matches. Germline assignment: CDR1 SEHNR and CDR2 FQNEAQ (reference sequence). CDR3 DNA: TGTGCCAGCAGCCGCGGGACAGCCTACACTGAAGCTTTCTTT. Residues: CASSRGTAYTEAFF.